One and the same sample provided the 5 T cell receptor beta chains below, sequenced in a study of blood T cells in healthy people across ages. Using a J-beta primer mix together with a sample-barcoded 5' primer, a second PCR was run for roughly 6 to 12 cycles. TCRdb called the 5' RACE reads again in MiXCR, with one record for every CDR3 protein. The sample shows 1 million or so distinct CDR3 sequences, under 30% of them seen only once. The data also belong to a second study, concerning T cells of mothers and their children.

Material: blood. The receptors stem from a girl aged 2 to 10 in good health.

CDR3 sequence reads: CSAAGGGSEVETQYF. Written as DNA, the CDR3 is TGCAGTGCTGCTGGGGGCGGGTCGGAGGTAGAGACCCAGTACTTC. The chain recombines TRBV20-1 with TRBJ2-5, with D perhaps TRBD1 (6 bases). Per the germline V gene, CDR1 is DFQATT and CDR2 is SNEGSKA (reference sequence). This CDR3 has 15 residues. The V end was cut by 5 bases, the J end by 4 bases, with 20 bases between.

The chain carries TRBV15 and TRBJ1-2, with no clear D. The germline V gene encodes CDR1 LNHNV and CDR2 YYDKDF (reference sequence). This CDR3 contains 16 residues. V was cut by 5 bases and J by 7 bases, with 23 bases left in between. CDR3 sequence (DNA): TGTGCCACCAGCGCCGCTATGGAGGGCGGTTTAGGTGGCTACACCTTC. Amino acids: CATSAAMEGGLGGYTF.

V gene TRBV29-1 combines with J gene TRBJ2-2; D gene unclear. V was clipped by 7 bases and J by 3 bases, with 12 bases between them. Germline assignment: CDR1 SQVTM and CDR2 ANQGSEA. The CDR3 is made up of 13 amino acids. The CDR3 reads CSAGSRYTGELFF. Written as DNA, the CDR3 is TGCAGCGCCGGGTCCAGGTACACCGGGGAGCTGTTTTTT.

The chain links TRBV29-1 to TRBJ2-7; 11 positions match TRBD2. CDR3 length: 14 residues. V lost 6 bases and J lost 3; bases outside the gene matches: 7. Germline V gene data show CDR1 as SQVTM and CDR2 as ANQGSEA. CDR3 amino acids: CSVAGLADNYEQYF. The CDR3, as DNA: TGCAGCGTAGCGGGACTAGCGGACAACTACGAGCAGTACTTC.

This chain joins TRBV7-2 and TRBJ1-2; D call uncertain. CDR3 length: 15 residues. CDR1 is SGHTA, CDR2 FQGNSA, per germline. V was pared by 2 bases and J by 3 bases, with 13 bases between. CDR3 sequence (DNA): TGTGCCAGCAGCTTATCTCCGGGCAGGTACTATGGCTACACCTTC. Translation gives CASSLSPGRYYGYTF. The full variable domain, in which reference TRBV7-2 and TRBJ1-2 provide the parts outside the CDR3, is GAGVSQSPSNKVTEKGKDVELRCDPISGHTALYWYRQSLGQGLEFLIYFQGNSAPDKSGLPSDRFSAERTGGSVSTLTIQRTQQEDSAVYLCASSLSPGRYYGYTFGSGTRLTVV.